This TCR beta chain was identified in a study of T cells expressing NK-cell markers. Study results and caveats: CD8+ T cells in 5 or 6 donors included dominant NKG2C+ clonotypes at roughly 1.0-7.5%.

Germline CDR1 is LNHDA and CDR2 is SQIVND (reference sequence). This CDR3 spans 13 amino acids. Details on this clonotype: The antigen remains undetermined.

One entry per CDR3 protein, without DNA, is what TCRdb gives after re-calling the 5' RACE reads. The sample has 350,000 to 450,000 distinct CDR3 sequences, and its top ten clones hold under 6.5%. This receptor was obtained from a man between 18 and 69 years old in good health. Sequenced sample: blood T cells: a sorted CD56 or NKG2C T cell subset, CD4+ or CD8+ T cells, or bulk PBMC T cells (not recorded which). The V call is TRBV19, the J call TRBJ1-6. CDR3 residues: CASSFTGAAPLHF. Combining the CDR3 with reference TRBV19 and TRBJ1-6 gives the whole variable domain DGGITQSPKYLFRKEGQNVTLSCEQNLNHDAMYWYRQDPGQGLRLIYYSQIVNDFQKGDIAEGYSVSREKKESFPLTVTSAQKNPTAFYLCASSFTGAAPLHFGNGTRLTVT.